This T cell receptor beta chain was captured by sequencing in a study of Japanese encephalitis immunity and Zika vaccine responses (dated by TCRdb to the early 2020s). Regarding the study in general: Each included participant got alum-adjuvanted ZPIV three times, at weeks 0, 4 and 28, with every dose being 5.0 ug. A two-dose regimen of JEV vaccine (IXIARO), with doses given 28 days apart, was administered to roughly 13 participants two to three months before the first ZPIV dose. Before ZPIV, around 13 participants were given one dose of YFV vaccine (YF-VAX), while nine participants were flavivirus-naive. A handful of representative participants from each pre-vaccination group were selected for TCR sequencing, using samples from week 0 (after pre-vaccination and before ZPIV) and week 52. TCR repertoires from three flavivirus-naive individuals were additionally analyzed at weeks 2, 6 and 52 after the start of ZPIV vaccination. The stimulations used peptide pools from ZIKV structural proteins divided into flavivirus-conserved and non-conserved sets, or JEV or YFV peptides that matched the pre-vaccination. The ZIKV peptides, 15-mers that overlapped by 11 residues, were chosen for containing NetMHCpan/NetMHCII-predicted epitopes with affinity below 50 nM. The study examined whether earlier vaccination against Japanese encephalitis virus (JEV) or yellow fever virus (YFV) influenced CD4 T cell responses to the Zika vaccine. On the study overall, not on this receptor specifically: Rather than the whole vaccinated cohort, the analysis covered just a subset of trial participants, namely those who received three doses and had adequate samples. Samples grouped by participant and showed no similarity between individuals, suggesting that no public TCRs were detected. Compared with YFV-pre-vaccinated donors, JEV-pre-vaccinated donors had higher repertoire similarity across time-points and stimulations, indicating that more clonotypes were common to ZIKV and JEV stimulation. Only a few individuals showed CD8 T cell responses to the ZIKV peptide pools, and those responses were of very low magnitude. Sample size limitations prevented peptide-pool deconvolution, so the individual peptides driving cross-reactive responses were not identified. After ZPIV, a significant decrease in repertoire richness of CD4 T cells responding to conserved ZIKV epitopes was observed in JEV-pre-vaccinated donors.

Libraries were prepared through 5' RACE. Before sequencing, TCRbeta libraries were pooled in proportion to the sorted cell numbers of each library. Total RNA was extracted from sorted cells with RNAzol RT, and cDNA was synthesized with an oligo(dT) primer and a template-switching oligo. The TCRbeta V-CDR3-J region was PCR-amplified with Kapa HiFi using a SMARTer oligo primer and a TCRbeta constant-region primer. Illumina adaptors and sample-specific index barcodes were added in a second PCR, with HighPrep bead cleanup and a Bioanalyzer check confirming a band of roughly 650 bp. Libraries were sequenced on an Illumina MiSeq with 2x151 bp paired-end reads. The authors' pipeline ran thus. An in-house Java program demultiplexed the reads, while MiXCR assigned TCRbeta annotations and counted clonotypes. To assess repertoire overlap, Morisita-Horn indices from the R package vegan were used, along with UPGMA clustering and Circos plots of recurring clonotypes. Shannon diversity and richness were each normalized to the maximum value possible given the input cell numbers, so the resulting values fell between 0 and 1. CDR3beta sequences were aligned using MUSCLE, distances were calculated using SeqinR, and multidimensional scaling was plotted in R. TCRdb reprocessed the public reads (quality trimming at Q25 with fastp, clone calling with MiXCR) and kept in-frame beta chains. Rows with a matching CDR3 protein are joined into one entry that keeps the most common DNA and genes. Here the V and J calls rest on TCRdb's processing, not on the authors' analysis. This sample's listing comprises some 66 distinct CDR3 sequences.

PBMCs were stained with CellTrace CFSE and grown for over five days in RPMI containing approximately 8% human serum and peptide pools at approximately 0.99 ug/mL each. On a BD FACSAria, proliferating CD4 T cells were sorted without fixation as live CD56-CD19-CD16-CD3+CD4+ CFSE-low cells. Enrolled adults were healthy and seronegative for ZIKV, JEV, YFV, DENV and WNV by microneutralization screening. The samples were taken from a phase 1, double-blinded, randomized, placebo-controlled trial testing an alum-adjuvanted Zika purified-inactivated virus (ZPIV) vaccine. Peripheral blood mononuclear cells were isolated using a standard procedure and kept frozen in liquid nitrogen until needed. This clonotype is identified as large (0.1 to 1%). Base quality data are lacking; no much larger clone is found one base away. In the germline V gene, CDR1 corresponds to LGHNA and CDR2 to YSLEER. Trimming at the junction amounts to 4 bases on V and 1 base on J, and the germline ends lie 7 bases apart. Including the terminal cysteine and phenylalanine, the CDR3 comprises 13 residues. The entry retains the CDR3 DNA only, 39 bases that are in frame from base 1.

The sample here was antigen-activated CD4+ T cells from blood, cultured, taken during a Zika inactivated vaccine study. Recombination joined TRBV4-3 with TRBJ1-2; the D gene cannot be resolved reliably. This clonotype originated in an adult woman who received an inactivated Zika virus vaccine. The CDR3 reads CASSPTLNYGYTF. The DNA sequence is TGCGCCAGCAGCCCGACACTTAACTATGGCTACACCTTC.